This TCR beta chain was captured in a study of T-cell reconstitution after alpha-beta-depleted transplantation in children. Study-wide results and limits: Alpha-beta T cells present about two months after transplant were reported to originate from several hundred expanded graft clones. From surviving recipient T cells and thymic progenitors came the high day-60 TCRbeta diversity observed in some patients. T-cell numbers and diversity, one year after transplant, stemmed largely from T cells that were newly produced.

V lost 6 bases, J lost 10 bases, and 11 bases lay in between. This CDR3 comprises 11 residues. Notes on this clonotype: Antigen: not known.

The library targeted TCRbeta and was prepared with unique molecular identifiers. TCRdb re-called the PCR reads with MiXCR, one entry per CDR3 protein. The sample includes fewer than 700,000 distinct CDR3 sequences, roughly 13% seen only once; the top ten take around 2%. Specimen: PBMCs, mostly from graft donor cells, collected 360 days after TCRalphabeta/CD19-depleted stem cell transplant. The clonotype originates from a male patient aged 10 to 17 who had a stem cell transplant for acute myeloid leukemia, so the T cells may come from the graft donor. J is TRBJ2-3 and V is TRBV12-3 or TRBV12-4; possible D gene TRBD1, 5 bases. The CDR3, as DNA: TGTGCCAGCAGGGGAAAACAGGCGCAGTATTTT. This sequence encodes CASRGKQAQYF.